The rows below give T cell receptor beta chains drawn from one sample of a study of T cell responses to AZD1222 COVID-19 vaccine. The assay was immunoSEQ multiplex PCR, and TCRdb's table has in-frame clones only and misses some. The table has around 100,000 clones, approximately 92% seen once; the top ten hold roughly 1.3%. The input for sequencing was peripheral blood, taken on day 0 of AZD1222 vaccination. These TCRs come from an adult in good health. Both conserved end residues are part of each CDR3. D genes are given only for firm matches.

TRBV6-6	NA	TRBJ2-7	TGTGCCAGCAGGCCCGGACAGCCTAACTACGAGCAGTACTTC	CASRPGQPNYEQYF
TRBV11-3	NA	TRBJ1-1	TGTGCCAGCAGCGCCTACAGGGACACTGAAGCTTTCTTT	CASSAYRDTEAFF
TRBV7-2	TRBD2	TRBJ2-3	TGTGCCAGCAGCTTAAGTCCTAGCGGGGGCACAGATACGCAGTATTTT	CASSLSPSGGTDTQYF
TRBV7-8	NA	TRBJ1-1	TGTGCCAGCAGCTTAGTGAACACTGAAGCTTTCTTT	CASSLVNTEAFF
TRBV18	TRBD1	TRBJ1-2	TGTGCCAGCTCACCGGGACAGGCAGACTATGGCTACACCTTC	CASSPGQADYGYTF
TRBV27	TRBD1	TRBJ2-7	TGTGCCAGCAGACGGGACAGAAACTCTTGGGAGCAGTACTTC	CASRRDRNSWEQYF
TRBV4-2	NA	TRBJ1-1	TGTGCCAGCAGCTTAAAACAGGGCGGAGATGAAGCTTTCTTT	CASSLKQGGDEAFF
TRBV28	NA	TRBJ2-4	TGTGCCAGCACCAACTCAGGGTTGCTAGCCAAAAACATTCAGTACTTC	CASTNSGLLAKNIQYF
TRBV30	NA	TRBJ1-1	TGTGCCTGGAAGTTGGCAAGCACTGAAGCTTTCTTT	CAWKLASTEAFF
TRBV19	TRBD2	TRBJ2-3	TGTGCCAGTCAACGTCGGGAGGGTGGCTCAGATACGCAGTATTTT	CASQRREGGSDTQYF
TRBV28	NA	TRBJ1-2	TGTGCCAGCAGTTCCGGAGGGGCAACCTACTATGGCTACACCTTC	CASSSGGATYYGYTF
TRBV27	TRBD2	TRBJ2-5	TGTGCCAGCAGTTATCGAAGGGGACTAGTAGGAGAGACCCAGTACTTC	CASSYRRGLVGETQYF